This record looks at one T cell receptor beta chain sequence and its context. V shed 1 base, J shed 7 bases, and the junction held 13 bases outside the gene matches. Germline V lookup: CDR1 LGHNA, CDR2 YSLEER. The CDR3 has 17 amino acids. The data were produced by immunoSEQ multiplex PCR, yet TCRdb's version contains in-frame clones alone and is incomplete. The table lists about 330,000 clones, over 80% of them singletons, with approximately 9.9% in the top ten. The data stem from a study of blood T cell repertoires in COVID-19. Turning to the study itself: Whether acute or convalescent, the COVID-19 samples came from the United States, Italy and Spain. In each case, the material was cDNA or gDNA derived from T cells, B-cell-depleted T cells, or PBMCs.

It was during active infection that Seattle patients were enrolled and then longitudinally followed. Sequences were obtained from peripheral blood. This TCR was recovered from a man aged 25 to 45 with COVID-19, enrolled during active disease. The V and J genes are TRBV4-3 and TRBJ2-1, with 7 bases aligning to TRBD2. CDR3: CASSQGSTGGSKNEQFF. The CDR3, as DNA: TGCGCCAGCAGCCAAGGTTCTACGGGAGGAAGTAAGAATGAGCAGTTCTTC.